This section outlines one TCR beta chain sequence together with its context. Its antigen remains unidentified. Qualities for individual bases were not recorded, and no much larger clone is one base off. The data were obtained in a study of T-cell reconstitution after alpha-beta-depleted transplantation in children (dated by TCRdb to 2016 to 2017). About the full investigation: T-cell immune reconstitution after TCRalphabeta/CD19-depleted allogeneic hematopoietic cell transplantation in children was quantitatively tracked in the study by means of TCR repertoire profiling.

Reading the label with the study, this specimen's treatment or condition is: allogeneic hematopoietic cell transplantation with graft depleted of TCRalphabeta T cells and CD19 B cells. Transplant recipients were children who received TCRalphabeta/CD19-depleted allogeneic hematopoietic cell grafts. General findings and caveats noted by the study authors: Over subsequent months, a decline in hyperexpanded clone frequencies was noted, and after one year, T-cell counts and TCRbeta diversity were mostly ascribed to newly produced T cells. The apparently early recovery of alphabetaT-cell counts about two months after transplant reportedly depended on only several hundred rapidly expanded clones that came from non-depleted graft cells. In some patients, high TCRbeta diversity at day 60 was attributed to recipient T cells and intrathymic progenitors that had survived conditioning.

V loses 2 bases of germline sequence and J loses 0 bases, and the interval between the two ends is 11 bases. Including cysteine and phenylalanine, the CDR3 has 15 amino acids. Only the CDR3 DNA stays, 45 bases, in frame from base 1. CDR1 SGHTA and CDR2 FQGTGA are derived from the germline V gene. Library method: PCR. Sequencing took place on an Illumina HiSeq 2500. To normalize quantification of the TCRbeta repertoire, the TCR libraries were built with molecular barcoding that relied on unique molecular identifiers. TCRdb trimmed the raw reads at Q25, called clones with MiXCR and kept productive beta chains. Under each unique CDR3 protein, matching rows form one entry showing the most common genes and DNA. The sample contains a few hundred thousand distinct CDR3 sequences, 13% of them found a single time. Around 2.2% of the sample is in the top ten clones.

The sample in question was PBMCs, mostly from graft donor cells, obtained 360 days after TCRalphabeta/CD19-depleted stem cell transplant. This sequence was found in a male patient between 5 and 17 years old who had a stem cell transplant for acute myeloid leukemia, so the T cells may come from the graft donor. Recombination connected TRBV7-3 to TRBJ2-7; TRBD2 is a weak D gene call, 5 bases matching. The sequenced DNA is TGTGCCAGCAGCTTATTCCCGGGATTCTCCTACGAGCAGTACTTC. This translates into CASSLFPGFSYEQYF.